The present TCR beta chain was sequenced within a study of blood T cell repertoires in COVID-19. Looking at the study overall: Italy, Spain and the United States were the sources of the convalescent and acute COVID-19 samples. From T cells, B-cell-depleted T cells, or PBMCs came the material, which was cDNA or gDNA.

Germline CDR1 and CDR2: MNHEY and SMNVEV (reference sequence). V shed 3 bases and J shed 7 bases, with 13 bases lying between them. The CDR3 extends over 14 amino acids. This clone was counted a few times. As originally analysed: Amplifying reference gene primers gave estimates of nucleated cell counts. Using immunoSEQ multiplex PCR, the repertoire was profiled, and TCRdb retains in-frame clones only, with some absent. That table gives V, J and clone size, and the DNA gave D and trimming. Of approximately 200,000 clones listed, around four fifths were seen once; the top ten hold more than 5%. The rearrangement joins TRBV27 to TRBJ1-5; D not certain. The sequencing sample was made of peripheral blood. This TCR derives from a woman aged 25 to 39 with acute or convalescent COVID-19. The CDR3 spells CASSLDPRRQPQHF. CDR3 in DNA: TGTGCCAGCAGTTTGGACCCCAGGAGGCAGCCCCAGCATTTT.